The rows below give T cell receptor beta chains drawn from one sample of a study of chemoradiotherapy in HPV16-positive cancers. Here immunoSEQ multiplex PCR was the method, and the copy in TCRdb shows in-frame clones only, minus some. The table includes tens of thousands of clones, about 92% detected once. Sequences were derived from blood, sampled from a patient who underwent chemoradiotherapy. The receptors were sampled from a human donor with HPV-associated anogenital cancer. Each CDR3 is given with its conserved first and last residue. D genes are given only for firm matches. Clone sizes are given selectively: once, few, many, or a class where the clone is expanded.

size	V	J	D	length	CDR3	DNA
-	TRBV19	TRBJ1-5	-	13	CASSIVGNQPQHF	TGTGCCAGTAGTATCGTAGGGAATCAGCCCCAGCATTTT
once	TRBV18	TRBJ2-3	TRBD2	18	CASSPRTSGGAREDTQYF	TGTGCCAGCTCACCCCGGACTAGCGGGGGGGCCAGGGAAGATACGCAGTATTTT
-	TRBV7-9	TRBJ2-7	-	15	CASSTRPGQSYEQYF	TGTGCCAGCAGCACCCGCCCAGGGCAGTCCTACGAGCAGTACTTC
-	TRBV5-1	TRBJ1-6	-	14	CASSLDTDNSPLHF	TGCGCCAGCAGCTTGGACACAGATAATTCACCCCTCCACTTT
-	TRBV30	TRBJ1-2	TRBD1	13	CAHGTGGRDGYTF	TGTGCTCATGGCACAGGGGGCCGGGATGGCTACACCTTC
-	TRBV19	TRBJ2-1	TRBD2	13	CASSLGGSNEQFF	TGTGCCAGTAGTTTGGGCGGGAGCAATGAGCAGTTCTTC
-	TRBV4-2	TRBJ2-5	-	15	CASSQDRSSGETQYF	TGTGCCAGCAGCCAAGATCGTTCCTCGGGGGAGACCCAGTACTTC
-	TRBV9	TRBJ2-3	-	13	CASSAFPTDTQYF	TGTGCCAGCAGCGCGTTTCCCACAGATACGCAGTATTTT
-	TRBV12-5	TRBJ2-2	-	14	CASGPSAGPGELFF	TGTGCTAGTGGCCCATCGGCGGGGCCCGGGGAGCTGTTTTTT
-	TRBV6-6	TRBJ2-1	TRBD2	14	CASTGGGSYNEQFF	TGTGCCAGCACCGGGGGAGGGTCCTACAATGAGCAGTTCTTC
-	TRBV5-4	TRBJ2-1	TRBD2	13	CASSLAGGNEQFF	TGTGCCAGCAGCTTGGCGGGGGGAAATGAGCAGTTCTTC
once	TRBV5-1	TRBJ1-5	-	13	CASSWDLNQPQHF	TGCGCCAGCAGCTGGGACCTCAATCAGCCCCAGCATTTT
-	TRBV30	TRBJ2-7	-	12	CAWSVSRYEQYF	TGTGCCTGGAGTGTAAGCCGCTACGAGCAGTACTTC
-	TRBV5-4	TRBJ2-5	-	13	CASSLALQETQYF	TGTGCCAGCAGCTTGGCTTTACAAGAGACCCAGTACTTC
-	TRBV28	TRBJ1-1	-	14	CASLRGGENTEAFF	TGTGCCAGCCTACGTGGGGGGGAGAACACTGAAGCTTTCTTT
-	TRBV27	TRBJ2-7	TRBD1	14	CATPGETGGDEQYF	TGTGCCACCCCCGGGGAGACAGGGGGTGACGAGCAGTACTTC
-	TRBV10-1	TRBJ2-2	-	13	CASSDANTGELFF	TGCGCCAGCAGTGATGCCAACACCGGGGAGCTGTTTTTT
-	TRBV10-3	TRBJ1-5	TRBD1	15	CAISTGTDSNQPQHF	TGTGCCATCAGTACCGGGACAGATAGCAATCAGCCCCAGCATTTT
-	TRBV5-5	TRBJ2-3	-	15	CASSLRSSSTDTQYF	TGTGCCAGCAGCTTGCGTTCCTCTAGCACAGATACGCAGTATTTT
-	TRBV4-1	TRBJ1-4	-	16	CASSQGRGPGEVKLFF	TGCGCCAGCAGCCAAGGAAGGGGCCCAGGGGAGGTAAAACTGTTTTTT
-	TRBV11-2	TRBJ2-2	TRBD2	15	CASSLGLAGTGELFF	TGTGCCAGCAGCTTGGGACTAGCGGGGACCGGGGAGCTGTTTTTT
once	TRBV27	TRBJ1-2	-	15	CASRPGGAMNYGYTF	TGTGCCAGCCGACCTGGGGGGGCGATGAACTATGGCTACACCTTC
-	TRBV9	TRBJ2-2	TRBD2	18	CAKPLAGTSGGNHRELFF	TGTGCCAAACCTCTGGCCGGGACTAGCGGGGGGAACCACCGGGAGCTGTTTTTT
-	TRBV30	TRBJ1-2	-	14	CAWSVTRGDYGYTF	TGTGCCTGGAGTGTAACCAGGGGAGACTATGGCTACACCTTC
-	TRBV11-1	TRBJ2-4	-	16	CASSLDGSIAKNIQYF	TGTGCCAGCAGCTTAGATGGATCAATAGCCAAAAACATTCAGTACTTC
-	TRBV6-5	TRBJ2-3	-	14	CASSSTRQADTQYF	TGTGCCAGCAGCTCAACCCGCCAAGCTGATACGCAGTATTTT
-	TRBV6-6	TRBJ2-1	-	15	CASSKLGARGNEQFF	TGTGCCAGCAGCAAACTAGGAGCTAGGGGGAATGAGCAGTTCTTC
-	TRBV7-8	TRBJ1-5	-	14	CASSLAGLLVAQHF	TGTGCCAGCAGCTTAGCGGGGCTTTTGGTAGCCCAGCATTTT
-	TRBV5-4	TRBJ2-7	TRBD2	16	CASSPGLAGGSYEQYF	TGTGCCAGCAGCCCGGGACTAGCGGGCGGCTCCTACGAGCAGTACTTC
-	TRBV11-2	TRBJ2-3	-	13	CASRHGGTDTQYF	TGTGCCAGCAGGCACGGTGGGACAGATACGCAGTATTTT